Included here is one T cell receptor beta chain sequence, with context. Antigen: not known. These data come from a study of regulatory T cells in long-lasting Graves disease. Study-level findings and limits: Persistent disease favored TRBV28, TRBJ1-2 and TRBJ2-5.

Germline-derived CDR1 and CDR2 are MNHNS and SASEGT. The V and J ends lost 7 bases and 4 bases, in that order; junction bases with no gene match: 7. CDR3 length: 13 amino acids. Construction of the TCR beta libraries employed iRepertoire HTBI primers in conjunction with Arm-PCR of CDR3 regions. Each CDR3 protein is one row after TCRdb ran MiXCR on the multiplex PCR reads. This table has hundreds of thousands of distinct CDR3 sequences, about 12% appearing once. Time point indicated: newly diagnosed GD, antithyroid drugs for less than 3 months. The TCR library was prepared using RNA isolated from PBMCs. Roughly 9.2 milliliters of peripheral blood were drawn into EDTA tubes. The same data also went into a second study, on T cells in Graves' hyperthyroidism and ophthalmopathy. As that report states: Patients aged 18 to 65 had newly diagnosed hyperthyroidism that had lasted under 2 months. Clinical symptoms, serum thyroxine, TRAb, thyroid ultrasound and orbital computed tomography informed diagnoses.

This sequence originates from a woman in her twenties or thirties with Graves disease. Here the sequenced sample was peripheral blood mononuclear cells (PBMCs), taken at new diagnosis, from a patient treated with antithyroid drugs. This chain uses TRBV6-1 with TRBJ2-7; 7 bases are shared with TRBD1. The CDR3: CASTRQGKYEQYF. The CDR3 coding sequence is TGTGCCAGCACTCGACAGGGAAAGTACGAGCAGTACTTC.